Listed below are T cell receptor beta chains from one sample, sequenced in a study of shared clonotypes between healthy human individuals. Profiling relied on immunoSEQ multiplex PCR, and the TCRdb table lists in-frame clones only, not all of them. The profile covers over 2 million clones, with 85% to 95% appearing a single time and under 0.15% taken by the ten largest. Sequencing was carried out using naive CD4+ T cells sorted from blood. These receptors were collected from a man between 18 and 29 years old in good health. Each CDR3 is given with its conserved first and last residue. The D gene is left open where the match is weak. Size tells how often a clone was seen (once, few, many) or the class of an expanded clone, and some rows leave it out.

V	size	J	length	D	DNA	CDR3
TRBV5-1	NA	TRBJ1-1	15	NA	TGCGCCAGCAGCCCGGGGGGGACGGTGAACACTGAAGCTTTCTTT	CASSPGGTVNTEAFF
TRBV6-5	NA	TRBJ2-7	12	TRBD2	TGTGCCACAAGCGGGACGTCCTACGAGCAGTACTTC	CATSGTSYEQYF
TRBV28	NA	TRBJ1-2	12	NA	TGTGCCAGCAGTTTAGGAGGCTATGGCTACACCTTC	CASSLGGYGYTF
TRBV5-1	NA	TRBJ1-1	14	TRBD1	TGCGCCAGCACCTACAGGGGGCCGAACACTGAAGCTTTCTTT	CASTYRGPNTEAFF
TRBV10-3	NA	TRBJ1-2	14	NA	TGTGCCATCAGTGAGGCACAGGGCTCTTATGGCTACACCTTC	CAISEAQGSYGYTF
TRBV28	NA	TRBJ1-6	14	NA	TGTGCCAGCAGGCTCGACAGGTTTAATTCACCCCTCCACTTT	CASRLDRFNSPLHF
TRBV2	NA	TRBJ2-3	14	NA	TGTGCCAGCCGGCCGGGTCTCACGGGAGATACGCAGTATTTT	CASRPGLTGDTQYF
TRBV10-3	NA	TRBJ2-2	16	TRBD2	TGTGCCATCAGTGAGTCGAGCGGGGGGGCCCCCGGGGAGCTGTTTTTT	CAISESSGGAPGELFF
TRBV7-2	NA	TRBJ2-5	16	TRBD2	TGTGCCAGCAGCTCCCAGAGAGCGGGGTCGCAAGAGACCCAGTACTTC	CASSSQRAGSQETQYF
TRBV18	NA	TRBJ1-1	13	NA	TGTGCCAGCTCACCCTCCGGGACAATTGAAGCTTTCTTT	CASSPSGTIEAFF
TRBV6-1	NA	TRBJ1-5	14	NA	TGTGCCAGCAGTGAATTTGGGGTCAATCAGCCCCAGCATTTT	CASSEFGVNQPQHF
TRBV19	NA	TRBJ1-4	15	NA	TGTGCCAGTACCGGAATTGGGGGTTTTGGGGAAAAACTGTTTTTT	CASTGIGGFGEKLFF
TRBV19	NA	TRBJ1-6	16	TRBD1	TGTGCCAGTAGTATAGACTCAGGACAGGAATATTCACCCCTCCACTTT	CASSIDSGQEYSPLHF
TRBV18	NA	TRBJ2-7	16	TRBD1	TGTGCCAGCTCACCTACCGGGACAGGGTCAATTGGGGAGCAGTACTTC	CASSPTGTGSIGEQYF
TRBV11-3	NA	TRBJ1-1	14	NA	TGTGCCAGCAGCCTAGACGGCGTGAACACTGAAGCTTTCTTT	CASSLDGVNTEAFF
TRBV4-1	NA	TRBJ2-1	17	NA	TGCGCCAGCAGCCAAGATATGGGCCCTAGCTCCTACAATGAGCAGTTCTTC	CASSQDMGPSSYNEQFF
TRBV19	NA	TRBJ1-1	18	NA	TGTGCCAGTAGTATGGCCCTCCCTTTCACAGGAGTGAACACTGAAGCTTTCTTT	CASSMALPFTGVNTEAFF
TRBV7-9	NA	TRBJ1-2	16	TRBD1	TGTGCCAGCAGCACCATAAGGGACAGCCACTCTAGGGGCTACACCTTC	CASSTIRDSHSRGYTF
TRBV25-1	once	TRBJ2-7	13	TRBD1	TGTGCCAGCAGTGGGGACAGGGGCAGGGGGCAGTACTTC	CASSGDRGRGQYF
TRBV6-5	NA	TRBJ1-6	15	TRBD1	TGTGCCAGCAGTTCCTCCGGGACAGGGGATACACCCCTCCACTTT	CASSSSGTGDTPLHF
TRBV6-5	NA	TRBJ2-7	13	TRBD2	TGTGCCAGCAGGCTAGCGGGGGCGGAGGAGCAGTACTTC	CASRLAGAEEQYF
TRBV10-3	NA	TRBJ1-2	13	NA	TGTGCCACCTCCGAAGATCGGGGCTATGGCTACACCTTC	CATSEDRGYGYTF
TRBV27	NA	TRBJ2-1	14	TRBD1	TGTGCCAGCAGTCCATACGACAGGGCCAATGAGCAGTTCTTC	CASSPYDRANEQFF
TRBV7-8	NA	TRBJ2-7	15	TRBD1	TGTGCCAGCAGCTTAGCAACCGGACAGGGGTACGAGCAGTACTTC	CASSLATGQGYEQYF
TRBV10-1	NA	TRBJ1-1	13	NA	TGCGCCAGCAGTGAGAGGGGAGATACTGAAGCTTTCTTT	CASSERGDTEAFF
TRBV7-2	NA	TRBJ1-2	14	NA	TGTGCCAGCAGCTTAGTATTGGGGAACTATGGCTACACCTTC	CASSLVLGNYGYTF
TRBV11-3	NA	TRBJ2-2	14	NA	TGTGCCAGCAGTCCGACACGGAACACCGGGGAGCTGTTTTTT	CASSPTRNTGELFF
TRBV18	once	TRBJ1-1	13	NA	TGTGCCAGCTCACCCAATCGGAACACTGAAGCTTTCTTT	CASSPNRNTEAFF
TRBV2	NA	TRBJ2-2	15	NA	TGTGCCAGCAGTGTGGAGGCGATGAACACCGGGGAGCTGTTTTTT	CASSVEAMNTGELFF
TRBV5-1	NA	TRBJ2-3	14	NA	TGCGCCAGCAGCTTGGCTCCAGGAGGAGATACGCAGTATTTT	CASSLAPGGDTQYF
TRBV5-6	NA	TRBJ1-2	13	TRBD1	TGTGCCAGCAGCTTGGACAGGGGGTATGGCTACACCTTC	CASSLDRGYGYTF
TRBV6-5	NA	TRBJ2-2	15	TRBD1	TGTGCCAGCAGCCGGGGACAGGGAGAAACCGGGGAGCTGTTTTTT	CASSRGQGETGELFF
TRBV7-2	NA	TRBJ2-5	15	TRBD2	TGTGCCAGCAGCACGGGACTAGCGGGAGTGGAGACCCAGTACTTC	CASSTGLAGVETQYF
TRBV5-1	NA	TRBJ1-1	15	NA	TGCGCCAGCAGTTCCGGTGAGACGGTGGGCCGGGGAGCTTTCTTT	CASSSGETVGRGAFF
TRBV6-1	NA	TRBJ2-7	13	NA	TGTGCCAGTACGAGGACGGGGAGCTACGAGCAGTACTTC	CASTRTGSYEQYF
TRBV5-8	NA	TRBJ2-3	15	TRBD1	TGTGCCAGCAAAAGGGGGACAGGGGGCGCAGATACGCAGTATTTT	CASKRGTGGADTQYF
TRBV10-1	NA	TRBJ2-1	15	TRBD2	TGCGCCAGCAACGCCGGACTAGCGGGAGACAATGAGCAGTTCTTC	CASNAGLAGDNEQFF
TRBV7-9	NA	TRBJ1-1	16	TRBD1	TGTGCCAGCAGCTCCGGACAGGGGAGGGGGAACACTGAAGCTTTCTTT	CASSSGQGRGNTEAFF
TRBV7-2	once	TRBJ2-5	14	TRBD1	TGTGCCAGCAGCGCCGGACAGGCGGTCCAGACCCAGTACTTC	CASSAGQAVQTQYF
TRBV25-1	NA	TRBJ1-3	15	TRBD1	TGTGCCAGCAGTGCTCCAGGGGGGAATGGAAACACCATATATTTT	CASSAPGGNGNTIYF
TRBV6-6	NA	TRBJ1-6	14	NA	TGTGCCAGCAGTTACTTGGGACGGGCTGTACCCCTCCACTTT	CASSYLGRAVPLHF
TRBV18	once	TRBJ2-3	12	NA	TGTGCCAGCTCATCCAGGGGAGATACGCAGTATTTT	CASSSRGDTQYF
TRBV30	once	TRBJ1-2	14	NA	TGTGCCTGGAGTGCGAGGCAGCCAAACTATGGCTACACCTTC	CAWSARQPNYGYTF
TRBV4-1	NA	TRBJ2-7	15	NA	TGCGCCAGCAGCCAAGATGTAGGGCAGCACTACGAGCAGTACTTC	CASSQDVGQHYEQYF
TRBV4-1	NA	TRBJ1-2	15	NA	TGCGCCAGCAGCCCGCTGCAGGGAATAGGCTATGGCTACACCTTC	CASSPLQGIGYGYTF
TRBV10-2	NA	TRBJ1-5	13	TRBD1	TGCGCCAGTAGACAGGGAAGCAATCAGCCCCAGCATTTT	CASRQGSNQPQHF
TRBV18	NA	TRBJ2-3	15	NA	TGTGCCAGCTCACCACGTCCAGAAAGCACAGATACGCAGTATTTT	CASSPRPESTDTQYF
TRBV5-1	NA	TRBJ2-1	16	TRBD2	TGCGCCAGCAGCAGACCTAGCGGGAGTTCCTACAATGAGCAGTTCTTC	CASSRPSGSSYNEQFF
TRBV10-3	NA	TRBJ2-5	14	TRBD2	TGTGCCATCTCCGTAGCGGGGGCCCAAGAGACCCAGTACTTC	CAISVAGAQETQYF
TRBV4-3	once	TRBJ2-3	13	NA	TGCGCCAGCAGCCAAGCTGGCACAGATACGCAGTATTTT	CASSQAGTDTQYF
TRBV10-3	NA	TRBJ2-7	13	NA	TGTGCCATCAGTGAGTCTGGGGCGTACGAGCAGTACTTC	CAISESGAYEQYF
TRBV5-1	NA	TRBJ2-3	19	TRBD2	TGCGCCAGCAGCCCCAGCTTGTTTTTGACTAGCGGGTCCACAGATACGCAGTATTTT	CASSPSLFLTSGSTDTQYF
TRBV9	NA	TRBJ1-2	15	TRBD1	TGTGCCAGCAGCGTTGAGGGACAGGGCAGCTATGGCTACACCTTC	CASSVEGQGSYGYTF
TRBV11-2	NA	TRBJ2-7	15	TRBD2	TGTGCCAGCAGCTTTACTAGCGGGAGCTCCTACGAGCAGTACTTC	CASSFTSGSSYEQYF
TRBV28	NA	TRBJ2-7	16	NA	TGTGCCAGCAGTTCAGCCTCTGTTGGGGTGGAAGGGGAGCAGTACTTC	CASSSASVGVEGEQYF